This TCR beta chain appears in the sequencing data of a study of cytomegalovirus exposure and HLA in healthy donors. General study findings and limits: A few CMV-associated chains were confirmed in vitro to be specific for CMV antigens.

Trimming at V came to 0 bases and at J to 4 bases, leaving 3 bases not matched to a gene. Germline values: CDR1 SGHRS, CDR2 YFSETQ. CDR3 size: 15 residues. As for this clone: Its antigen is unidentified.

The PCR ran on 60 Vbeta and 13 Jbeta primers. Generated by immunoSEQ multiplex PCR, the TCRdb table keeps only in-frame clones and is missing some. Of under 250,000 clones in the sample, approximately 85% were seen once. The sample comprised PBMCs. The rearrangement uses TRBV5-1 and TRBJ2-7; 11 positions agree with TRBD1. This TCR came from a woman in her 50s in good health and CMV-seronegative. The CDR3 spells CASSLAGTGGYEQYF. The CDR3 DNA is TGCGCCAGCAGCTTGGCCGGGACAGGGGGGTACGAGCAGTACTTC.